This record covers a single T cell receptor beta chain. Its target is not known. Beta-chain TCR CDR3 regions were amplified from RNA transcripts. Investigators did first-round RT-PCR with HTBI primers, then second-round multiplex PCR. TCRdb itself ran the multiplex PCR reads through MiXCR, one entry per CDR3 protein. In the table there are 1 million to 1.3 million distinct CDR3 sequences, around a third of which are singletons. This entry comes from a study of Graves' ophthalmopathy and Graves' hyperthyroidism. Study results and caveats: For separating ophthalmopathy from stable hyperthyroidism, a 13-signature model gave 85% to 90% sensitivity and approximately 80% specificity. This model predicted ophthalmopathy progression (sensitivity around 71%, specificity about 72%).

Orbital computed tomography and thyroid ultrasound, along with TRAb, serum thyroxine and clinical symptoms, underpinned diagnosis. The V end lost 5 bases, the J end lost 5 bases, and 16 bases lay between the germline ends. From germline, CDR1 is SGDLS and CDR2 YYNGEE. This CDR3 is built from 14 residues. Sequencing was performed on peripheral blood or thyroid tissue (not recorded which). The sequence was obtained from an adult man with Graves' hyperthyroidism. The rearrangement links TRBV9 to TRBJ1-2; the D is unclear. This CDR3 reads CASRREEAGYGYTF. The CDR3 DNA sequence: TGTGCCAGCAGACGTGAGGAAGCCGGGTATGGCTACACCTTC. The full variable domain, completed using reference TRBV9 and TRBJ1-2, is DSGVTQTPKHLITATGQRVTLRCSPRSGDLSVYWYQQSLDQGLQFLIQYYNGEERAKGNILERFSAQQFPDLHSELNLSSLELGDSALYFCASRREEAGYGYTFGSGTRLTVV.